This T cell receptor beta chain appears in the sequencing data of a study of preoperative IRX-2 immunotherapy in early breast cancer. Treatment given: preoperative locoregional IRX-2 cytokine immunotherapy. This phase Ib study tested locoregional IRX-2 cytokine immunotherapy given before surgery. Profiling relied on immunoSEQ multiplex PCR, and the TCRdb table lists in-frame clones only, not all of them. Of 34,000 or so clones in the sample, 83% were seen once. The germline gives CDR1 KGHSH, CDR2 LQKENI. V lost 0 bases to trimming and J lost 3 bases; unmatched junction nucleotides: 4. The CDR3 runs 15 residues.

The genes are TRBV18 and TRBJ2-7, with 8 bases identical to TRBD1. The input for sequencing was lymph node tissue, taken from a patient treated with IRX-2 immunotherapy. The TCR comes from a human donor with breast cancer. The CDR3 region is CASSPPGQAVYEQYF. In DNA, the CDR3 is TGTGCCAGCTCACCACCGGGACAGGCGGTCTACGAGCAGTACTTC.